Listed here is a single T cell receptor (beta chain). These data originate in a study of blood T cell repertoires in COVID-19. V was cut by 0 bases and J by 8 bases, with 24 bases left in between. Per the germline V gene, CDR1 is SGHTA and CDR2 is FQGNSA. The length of the CDR3 is 18 residues. The assay was immunoSEQ multiplex PCR, and TCRdb's table has in-frame clones only and misses some. The table has hundreds of thousands of clones, more than 70% seen once; the top ten hold 1.4%. The receptor was derived from a woman between 18 and 29 years old who had been exposed to COVID-19. Material: PBMCs or T cells enriched from blood (not recorded which). The chain couples TRBV7-2 to TRBJ2-3; perhaps TRBD2 as D (6 bases). The CDR3 spells CASSLATAGPPPLGTQYF. The CDR3 bases are TGTGCCAGCAGCTTAGCGACGGCGGGACCCCCTCCCCTAGGTACGCAGTATTTT.